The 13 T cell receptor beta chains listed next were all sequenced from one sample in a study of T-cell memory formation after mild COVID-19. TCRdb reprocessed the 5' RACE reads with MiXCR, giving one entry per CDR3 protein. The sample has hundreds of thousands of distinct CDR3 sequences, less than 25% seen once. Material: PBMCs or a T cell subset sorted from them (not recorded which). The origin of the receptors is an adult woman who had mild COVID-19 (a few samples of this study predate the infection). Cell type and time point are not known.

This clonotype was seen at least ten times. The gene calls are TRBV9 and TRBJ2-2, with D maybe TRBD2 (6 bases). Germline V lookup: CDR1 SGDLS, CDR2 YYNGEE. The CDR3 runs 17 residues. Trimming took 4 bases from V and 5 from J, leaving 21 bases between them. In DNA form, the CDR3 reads TGTGCCAGCAGCCTCCAAGATTGGGGGAGGTGGACCGGGGAGCTGTTTTTT. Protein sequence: CASSLQDWGRWTGELFF.

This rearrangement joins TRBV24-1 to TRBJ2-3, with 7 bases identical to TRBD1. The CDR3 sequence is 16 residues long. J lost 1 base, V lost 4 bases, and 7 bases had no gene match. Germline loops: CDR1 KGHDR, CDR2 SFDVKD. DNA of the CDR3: TGTGCCACCAGTGACCCCCGACAGGGTGGCACAGATACGCAGTATTTT. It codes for CATSDPRQGGTDTQYF.

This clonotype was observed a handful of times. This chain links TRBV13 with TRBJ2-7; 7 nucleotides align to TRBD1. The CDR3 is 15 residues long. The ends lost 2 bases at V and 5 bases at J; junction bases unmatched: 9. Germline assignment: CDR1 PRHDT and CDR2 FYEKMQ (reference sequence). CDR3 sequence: CASSLMDRPSNEQYF. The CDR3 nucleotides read TGTGCCAGCAGCTTAATGGACAGGCCGAGTAACGAGCAGTACTTC.

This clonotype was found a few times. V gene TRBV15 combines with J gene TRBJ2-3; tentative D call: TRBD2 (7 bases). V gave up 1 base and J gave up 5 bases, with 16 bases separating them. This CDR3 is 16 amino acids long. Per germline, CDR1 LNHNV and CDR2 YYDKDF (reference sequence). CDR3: CATSRGGVGGVDTQYF. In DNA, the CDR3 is TGTGCCACCAGCAGAGGTGGGGTAGGGGGGGTAGATACGCAGTATTTT.

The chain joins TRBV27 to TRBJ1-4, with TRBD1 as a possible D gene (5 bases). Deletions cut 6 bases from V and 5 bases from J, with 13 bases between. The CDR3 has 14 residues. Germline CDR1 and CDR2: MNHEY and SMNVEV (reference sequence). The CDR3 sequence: CASRMQGDNEKLFF. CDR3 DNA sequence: TGTGCCAGCAGGATGCAGGGAGACAATGAAAAACTGTTTTTT.

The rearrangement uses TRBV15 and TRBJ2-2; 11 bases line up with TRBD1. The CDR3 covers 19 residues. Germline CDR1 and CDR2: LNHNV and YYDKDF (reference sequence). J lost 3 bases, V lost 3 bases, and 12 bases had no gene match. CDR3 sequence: CATSSPRVRTGGYTGELFF. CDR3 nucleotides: TGTGCCACCAGCAGCCCCCGGGTGAGGACAGGGGGCTACACCGGGGAGCTGTTTTTT.

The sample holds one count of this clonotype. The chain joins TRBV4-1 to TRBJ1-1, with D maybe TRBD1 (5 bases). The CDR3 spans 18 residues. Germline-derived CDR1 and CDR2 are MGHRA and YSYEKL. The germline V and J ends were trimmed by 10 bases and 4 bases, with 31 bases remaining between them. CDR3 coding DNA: TGCGCCACAAACCCATCCTTCGCCGGGGGTCTGCGCGGCACTGAAGCTTTCTTT. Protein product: CATNPSFAGGLRGTEAFF.

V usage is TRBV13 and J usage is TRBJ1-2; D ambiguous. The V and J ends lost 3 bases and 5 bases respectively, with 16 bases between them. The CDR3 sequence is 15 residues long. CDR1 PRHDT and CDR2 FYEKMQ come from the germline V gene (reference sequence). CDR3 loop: CASSFTHRLGYGYTF. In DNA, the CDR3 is TGTGCCAGCAGCTTCACCCATAGGCTGGGGTATGGCTACACCTTC.

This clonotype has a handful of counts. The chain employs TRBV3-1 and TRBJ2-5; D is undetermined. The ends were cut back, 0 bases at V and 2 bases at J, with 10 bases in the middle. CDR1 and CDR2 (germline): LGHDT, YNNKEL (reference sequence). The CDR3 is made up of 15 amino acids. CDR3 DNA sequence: TGTGCCAGCAGCCAAGATTCAGGACGGCAAGAGACCCAGTACTTC. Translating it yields CASSQDSGRQETQYF.

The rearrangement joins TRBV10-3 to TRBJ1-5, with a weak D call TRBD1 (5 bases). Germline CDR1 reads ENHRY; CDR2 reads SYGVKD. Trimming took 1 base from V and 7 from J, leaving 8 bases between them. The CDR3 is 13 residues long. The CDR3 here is CAISEWQGQPQHF. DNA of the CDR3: TGTGCCATCAGTGAGTGGCAGGGCCAGCCCCAGCATTTT.

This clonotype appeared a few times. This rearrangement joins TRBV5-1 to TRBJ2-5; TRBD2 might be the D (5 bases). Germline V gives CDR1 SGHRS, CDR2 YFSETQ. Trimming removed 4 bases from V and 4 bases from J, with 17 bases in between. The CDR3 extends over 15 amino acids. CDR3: CASSPERRGRETQYF. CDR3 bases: TGCGCCAGCAGCCCCGAGCGGAGAGGGCGAGAGACCCAGTACTTC.

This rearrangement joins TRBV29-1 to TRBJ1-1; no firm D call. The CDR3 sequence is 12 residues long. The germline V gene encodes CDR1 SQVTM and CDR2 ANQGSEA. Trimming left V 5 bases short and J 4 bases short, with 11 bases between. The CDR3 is CSVRPSGTEAFF. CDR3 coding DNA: TGCAGCGTTAGACCCTCGGGCACTGAAGCTTTCTTT. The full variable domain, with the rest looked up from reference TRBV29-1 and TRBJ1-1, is SAVISQKPSRDICQRGTSLTIQCQVDSQVTMMFWYRQQPGQSLTLIATANQGSEATYESGFVIDKFPISRPNLTFSTLTVSNMSPEDSSIYLCSVRPSGTEAFFGQGTRLTVV.

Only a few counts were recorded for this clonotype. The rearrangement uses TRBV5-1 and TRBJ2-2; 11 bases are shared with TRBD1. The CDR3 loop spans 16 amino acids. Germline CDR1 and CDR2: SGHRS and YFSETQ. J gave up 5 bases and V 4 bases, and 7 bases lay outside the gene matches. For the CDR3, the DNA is TGCGCCAGCAGCCCCTCCGGGACAGGGGGAACCGGGGAGCTGTTTTTT. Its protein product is CASSPSGTGGTGELFF.